This record looks at one T cell receptor (beta chain) sequence and its context. This record belongs to a study of blood T cell repertoires in COVID-19. Under the authors' procedure: Estimation of nucleated cell counts was performed using reference gene primer amplification. Some clones are missing from TCRdb's copy, which holds only in-frame ones; the method was immunoSEQ multiplex PCR. D and trimming come from the DNA, and the V and J calls and clone size come from that table. The repertoire holds about 200,000 clones, approximately 90% seen once, with 9.5% to 13% in the top ten. CDR1 is SGHKS, CDR2 YYEKEE, per germline (reference sequence). The V gene end was trimmed by 0 bases and the J gene end by 1 base; junction bases not matched to a gene: 4. CDR3 length: 16 residues.

This sequence originates from a woman aged 45 to 65 with COVID-19, enrolled during active disease. Material for sequencing was peripheral blood. The chain recombines TRBV5-5 with TRBJ2-3, with 8 bases aligning to TRBD2. The CDR3 here is CASSLVPRGGTDTQYF. The CDR3 DNA follows: TGTGCCAGCAGCTTGGTGCCGCGGGGGGGCACAGATACGCAGTATTTT.